A single sample gave rise to the 4 T cell receptor beta chains below, sequenced in a study of spatial heterogeneity in lung cancer. Noted time point: sample taken at primary tumor resection. TCRdb re-called the 5' RACE reads with MiXCR, one entry per CDR3 protein. The sample lists 7,500 to 9,000 distinct CDR3 sequences; 9.7% were seen once. Source: normal lung tissue next to the tumor, taken at surgery. The receptors come from a male donor with early-stage non-small cell lung cancer.

This clonotype was counted at least ten times. V gene TRBV6-6 combines with J gene TRBJ1-4; possibly TRBD1 for D (6 bases). Germline CDR1 reads MNHNY; CDR2 reads SVGAGI (reference sequence). Trimming pared 6 bases from V and 3 bases from J, leaving 14 bases between. The CDR3 spans 15 residues. The chain's CDR3 is CASRTPGAANEKLFF. CDR3 DNA: TGTGCCAGCAGGACCCCGGGGGCGGCTAATGAAAAACTGTTTTTT.

This clonotype was observed at least ten times. This sequence joins TRBV20-1 and TRBJ1-2; the match to TRBD1 covers 8 bases. The CDR3 contains 13 residues. The junction had 6 bases not matched to a gene; V was cut back by 6 bases and J by 3 bases. CDR1 is DFQATT, CDR2 SNEGSKA, per germline (reference sequence). This CDR3 is CSASQTGDYGYTF. The CDR3 DNA sequence: TGCAGTGCCAGTCAGACAGGGGACTATGGCTACACCTTC.

This clonotype was detected only once. The chain carries TRBV7-6 and TRBJ2-7; TRBD2 matches at 8 bases. This CDR3 has 15 amino acids. The ends lost 5 bases at V and 0 bases at J; junction bases unmatched: 6. Germline assignment: CDR1 SGHVS and CDR2 FNYEAQ. CDR3: CASSPAGTSSYEQYF. The CDR3, as DNA: TGTGCCAGCAGCCCAGCCGGGACTAGCTCCTACGAGCAGTACTTC.

This clonotype is medium-sized. The chain joins TRBV29-1 to TRBJ2-4; D may match TRBD1 or TRBD2 (5 bases each). Germline V gene lookup returns CDR1 SQVTM and CDR2 ANQGSEA. The CDR3 has 13 amino acids. Trimming cost V 4 bases and J 6 bases, with 13 bases left between them. Written as DNA, the CDR3 is TGCAGCGTTGTCGCTAGCCAGGGAAACATTCAGTACTTC. It encodes CSVVASQGNIQYF.